Sequencing of this T cell receptor (beta chain) was carried out in a study of blood T cell repertoires in COVID-19. Study as a whole: Sites across the United States, Italy and Spain contributed samples from acute and convalescent COVID-19. PBMCs, B-cell-depleted T cells, or T cells were the source of the cDNA or gDNA that made up the material.

In the study's own analysis: How many nucleated cells were present was estimated from reference gene primer amplification. Here immunoSEQ multiplex PCR was the method, and the copy in TCRdb shows in-frame clones only, minus some. The V and J calls and the clone size are those of that table, but D and trimming were determined from the DNA. The sample holds about 110,000 clones; about 91% are singletons and the top ten take roughly 6.6%. The specimen sequenced was peripheral blood. This TCR was sampled from a man between 45 and 60 years old with active or convalescent COVID-19.

In DNA form, the CDR3 reads TGTGCCAGCAGTGGTGACAGGAACACTGAAGCTTTCTTT. Translation: CASSGDRNTEAFF. This sequence joins TRBV2 and TRBJ1-1; D possibly corresponds to TRBD1 (5 bases). With 4 bases removed from V and 1 base from J, the gap between germline ends came to 7 bases. CDR1 and CDR2 (germline): SNHLY, FYNNEI. CDR3 length equals 13 residues.